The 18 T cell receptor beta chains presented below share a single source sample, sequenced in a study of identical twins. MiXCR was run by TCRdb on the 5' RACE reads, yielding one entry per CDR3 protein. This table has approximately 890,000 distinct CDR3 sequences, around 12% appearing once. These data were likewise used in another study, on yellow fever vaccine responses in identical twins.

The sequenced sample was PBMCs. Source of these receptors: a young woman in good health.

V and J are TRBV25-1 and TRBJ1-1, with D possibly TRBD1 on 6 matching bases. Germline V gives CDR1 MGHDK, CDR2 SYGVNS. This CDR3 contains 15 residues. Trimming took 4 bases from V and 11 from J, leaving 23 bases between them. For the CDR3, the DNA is TGTGCCAGCAGTGGAGTGGTCCGCGGACAGTTTGAGGCTTTCTTT. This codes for CASSGVVRGQFEAFF.

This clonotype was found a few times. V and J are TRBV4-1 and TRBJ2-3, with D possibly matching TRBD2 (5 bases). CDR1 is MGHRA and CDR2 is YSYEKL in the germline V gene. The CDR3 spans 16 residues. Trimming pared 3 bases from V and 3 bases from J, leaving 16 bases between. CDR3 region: CASSQGSAGRTDTQYF. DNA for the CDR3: TGCGCCAGCAGCCAGGGTAGCGCGGGTCGAACAGATACGCAGTATTTT.

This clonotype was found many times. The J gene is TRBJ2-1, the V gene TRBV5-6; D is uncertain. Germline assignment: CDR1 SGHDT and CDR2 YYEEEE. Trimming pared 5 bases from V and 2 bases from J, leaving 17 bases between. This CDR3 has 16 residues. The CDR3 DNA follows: TGTGCCAGCAGACATAAACAAGTAGACCCCTACAATGAGCAGTTCTTC. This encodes CASRHKQVDPYNEQFF.

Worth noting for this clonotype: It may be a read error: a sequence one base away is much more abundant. CDR3 sequence (DNA): TGTGCCAGCAGTAAGGGACTAGCGGGAGGGGACAATGAGCAGTTCTTC. Its translation: CASSKGLAGGDNEQFF. The chain links TRBV2 to TRBJ2-1; 16 bases line up with TRBD2. Per the germline V gene, CDR1 is SNHLY and CDR2 is FYNNEI. This CDR3 contains 16 residues. Trimming took 5 bases from V and 5 from J; bases not matched to a gene: 3.

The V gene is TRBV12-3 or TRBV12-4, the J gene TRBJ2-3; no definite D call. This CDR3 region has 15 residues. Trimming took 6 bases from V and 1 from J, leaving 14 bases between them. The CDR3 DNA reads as TGTGCCAGCAGCCCCCCCCGGGCCGGCACAGATACGCAGTATTTT. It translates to CASSPPRAGTDTQYF.

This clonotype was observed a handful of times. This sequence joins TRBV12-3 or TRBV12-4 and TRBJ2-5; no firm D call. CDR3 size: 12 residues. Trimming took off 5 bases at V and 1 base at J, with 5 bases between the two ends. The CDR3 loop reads CASSIIQETQYF. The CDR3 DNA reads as TGTGCCAGCAGTATAATCCAAGAGACCCAGTACTTC.

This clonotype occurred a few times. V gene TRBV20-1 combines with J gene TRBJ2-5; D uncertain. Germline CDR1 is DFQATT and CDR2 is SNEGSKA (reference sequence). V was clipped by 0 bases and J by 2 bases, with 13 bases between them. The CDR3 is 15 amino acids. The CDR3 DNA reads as TGCAGTGCTAGAGATGGAGCGAGATTTCAAGAGACCCAGTACTTC. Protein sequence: CSARDGARFQETQYF.

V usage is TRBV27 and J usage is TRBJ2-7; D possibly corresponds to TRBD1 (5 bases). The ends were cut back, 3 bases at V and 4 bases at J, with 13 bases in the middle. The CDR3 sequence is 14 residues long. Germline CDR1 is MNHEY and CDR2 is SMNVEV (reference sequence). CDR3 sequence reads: CASSFLPRGYEQYF. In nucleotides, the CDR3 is TGTGCCAGCAGTTTCCTACCTAGGGGATACGAGCAGTACTTC.

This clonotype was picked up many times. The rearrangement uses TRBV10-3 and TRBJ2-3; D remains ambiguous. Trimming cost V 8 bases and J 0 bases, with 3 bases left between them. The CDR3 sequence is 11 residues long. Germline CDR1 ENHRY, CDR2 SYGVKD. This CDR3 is CAIGSTDTQYF. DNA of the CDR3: TGTGCCATCGGGAGCACAGATACGCAGTATTTT.

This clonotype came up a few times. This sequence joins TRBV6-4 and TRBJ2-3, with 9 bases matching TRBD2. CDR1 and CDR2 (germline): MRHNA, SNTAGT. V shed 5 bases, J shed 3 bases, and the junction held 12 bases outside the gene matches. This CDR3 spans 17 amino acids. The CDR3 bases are TGTGCCAGCAGTTTTAGCGGGGGTGATGCCGCAACAGATACGCAGTATTTT. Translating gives CASSFSGGDAATDTQYF.

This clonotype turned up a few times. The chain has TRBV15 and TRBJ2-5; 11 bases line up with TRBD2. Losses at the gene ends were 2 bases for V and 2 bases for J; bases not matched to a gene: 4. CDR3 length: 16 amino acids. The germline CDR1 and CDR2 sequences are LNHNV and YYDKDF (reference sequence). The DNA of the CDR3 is TGTGCCACCAGCAGATCTTTAGCGGGAGGGCAAGAGACCCAGTACTTC. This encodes CATSRSLAGGQETQYF.

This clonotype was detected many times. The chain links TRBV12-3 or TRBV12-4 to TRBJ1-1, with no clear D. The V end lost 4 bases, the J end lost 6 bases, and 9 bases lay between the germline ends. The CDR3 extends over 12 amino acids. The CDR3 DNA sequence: TGTGCCAGCAGTTCTGGGAGCGCTGAAGCTTTCTTT. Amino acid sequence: CASSSGSAEAFF.

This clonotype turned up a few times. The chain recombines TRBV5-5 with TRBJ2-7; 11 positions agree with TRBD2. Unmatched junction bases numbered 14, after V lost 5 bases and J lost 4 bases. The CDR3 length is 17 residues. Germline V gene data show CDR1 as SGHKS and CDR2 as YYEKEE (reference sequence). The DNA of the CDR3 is TGTGCCAGCAGGTCCACTAGCGGGAGTAAAGCTAAGTACGAGCAGTACTTC. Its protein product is CASRSTSGSKAKYEQYF.

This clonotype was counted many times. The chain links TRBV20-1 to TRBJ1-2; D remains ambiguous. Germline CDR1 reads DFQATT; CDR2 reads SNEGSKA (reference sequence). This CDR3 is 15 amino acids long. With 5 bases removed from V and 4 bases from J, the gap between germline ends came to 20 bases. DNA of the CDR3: TGCAGTGCTTATGCCGGGTCTCCCAGCGGCTATGGCTACACCTTC. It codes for CSAYAGSPSGYGYTF.

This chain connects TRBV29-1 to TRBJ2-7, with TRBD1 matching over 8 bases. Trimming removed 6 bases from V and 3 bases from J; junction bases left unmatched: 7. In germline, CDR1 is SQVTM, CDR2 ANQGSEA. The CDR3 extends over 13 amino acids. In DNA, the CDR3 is TGCAGCGTCTTAACCGGGACAGGCTACGAGCAGTACGTC. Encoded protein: CSVLTGTGYEQYV.

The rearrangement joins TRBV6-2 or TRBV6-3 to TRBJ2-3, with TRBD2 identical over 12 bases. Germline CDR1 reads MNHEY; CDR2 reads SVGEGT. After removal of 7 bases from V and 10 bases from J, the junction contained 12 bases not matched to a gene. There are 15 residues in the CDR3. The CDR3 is CASTLGLAGRVSQYF. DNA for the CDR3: TGTGCCAGCACCCTCGGACTAGCGGGGAGGGTTTCGCAGTATTTT.

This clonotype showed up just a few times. CDR3 protein: CASRGSGPTNTGELFF. The CDR3 DNA sequence: TGCGCCAGTCGGGGGAGCGGACCTACGAACACCGGGGAGCTGTTTTTT. V usage is TRBV5-1 and J usage is TRBJ2-2; possibly TRBD2 for D (6 bases). The germline V and J ends were trimmed by 8 bases and 0 bases, with 17 bases remaining between them. The CDR3 spans 16 residues. CDR1 is SGHRS and CDR2 is YFSETQ in the germline V gene.

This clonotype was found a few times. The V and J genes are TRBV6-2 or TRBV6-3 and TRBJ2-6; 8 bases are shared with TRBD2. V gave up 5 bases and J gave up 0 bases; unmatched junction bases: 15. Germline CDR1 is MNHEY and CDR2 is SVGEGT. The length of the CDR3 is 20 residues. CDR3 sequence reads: CASSTELGVAGSSGANVLTF. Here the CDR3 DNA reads TGTGCCAGCAGTACCGAGTTAGGAGTAGCGGGAAGCTCTGGGGCCAACGTCCTGACTTTC.